This T cell receptor (beta chain) was sequenced in a study of PD-1 blockade in classical Hodgkin lymphoma. Measured with immunoSEQ multiplex PCR; TCRdb has only the in-frame clones, and not every one. The sample has some 7,100 clones; 70% to 80% are singletons. After autologous stem cell transplantation all patients relapsed, and prior brentuximab vedotin exposure differed between cohorts. Researchers report purifying CD4+ T cells from thawed PBMCs by magnetic negative selection. CDR1 and CDR2 (germline): SGHAT, FQNNGV. Trimming removed 1 base at V and 2 bases at J, with 5 bases between. The CDR3 extends over 13 amino acids.

The sequence derives from a human donor with classical Hodgkin lymphoma. Sample: CD4+ T cells from blood, taken at baseline. The J gene is TRBJ2-5, the V gene TRBV11-2; D unclear. CDR3 loop: CASSLVLQETQYF. The CDR3 DNA reads TGTGCCAGCAGCTTAGTACTACAAGAGACCCAGTACTTC.